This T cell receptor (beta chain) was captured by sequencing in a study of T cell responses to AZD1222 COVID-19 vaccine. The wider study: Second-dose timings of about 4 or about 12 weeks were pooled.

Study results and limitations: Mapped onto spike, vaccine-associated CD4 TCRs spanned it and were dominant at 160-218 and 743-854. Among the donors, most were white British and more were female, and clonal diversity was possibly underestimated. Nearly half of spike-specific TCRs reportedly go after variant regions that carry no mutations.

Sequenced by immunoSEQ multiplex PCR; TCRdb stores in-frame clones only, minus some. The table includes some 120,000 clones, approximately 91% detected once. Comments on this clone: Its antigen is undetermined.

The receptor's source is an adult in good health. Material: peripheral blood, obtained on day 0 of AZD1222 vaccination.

The chain's CDR3 is CASSLGQGHYGYTF. The CDR3 region has the DNA TGTGCCAGCAGTTTAGGACAGGGGCACTATGGCTACACCTTC. The V call is TRBV27, the J call TRBJ1-2; TRBD1 aligns across 9 bases. There are 14 residues in the CDR3. Losses at the gene ends were 2 bases for V and 3 bases for J; bases not matched to a gene: 1. Germline V gene data show CDR1 as MNHEY and CDR2 as SMNVEV (reference sequence).